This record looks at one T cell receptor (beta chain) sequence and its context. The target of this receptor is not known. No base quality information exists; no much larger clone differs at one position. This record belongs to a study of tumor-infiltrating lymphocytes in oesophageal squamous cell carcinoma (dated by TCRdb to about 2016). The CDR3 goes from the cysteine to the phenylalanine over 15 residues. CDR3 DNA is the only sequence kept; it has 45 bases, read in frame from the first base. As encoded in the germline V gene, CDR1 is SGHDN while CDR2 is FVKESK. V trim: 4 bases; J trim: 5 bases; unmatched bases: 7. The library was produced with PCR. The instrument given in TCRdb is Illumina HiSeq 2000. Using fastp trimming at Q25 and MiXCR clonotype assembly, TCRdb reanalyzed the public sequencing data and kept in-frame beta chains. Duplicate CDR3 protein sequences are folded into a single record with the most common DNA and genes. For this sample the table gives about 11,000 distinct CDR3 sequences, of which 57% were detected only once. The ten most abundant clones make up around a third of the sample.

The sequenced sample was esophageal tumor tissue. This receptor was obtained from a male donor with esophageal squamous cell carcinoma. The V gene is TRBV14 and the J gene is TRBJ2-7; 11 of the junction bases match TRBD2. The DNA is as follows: TGTGCCAGCAGCCTAACACTAGCGGGAGTTCACGAGCAGTACTTC. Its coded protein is CASSLTLAGVHEQYF.